The clone carrying this T cell receptor beta chain was counted ten times or more. Antigen: not known. The study reverse transcribed the entire isolated RNA, so it sequenced expressed TCRB transcripts. The method was immunoSEQ multiplex PCR; TCRdb's version includes in-frame clones alone and lacks a portion of them. The sample consists of about 650,000 clones, 9.5% to 15% of them appearing once. This specimen belongs to a study of beta chain features in type 1 diabetes. Study-wide results and caveats: The naive, central memory and Treg TCRB repertoires of patients appeared to be more similar to one another than those of healthy donors. Among patients with Type 1 diabetes, TCRB CDR3s were moderately but significantly shorter in every one of the four CD4+ subsets.

Germline values: CDR1 KGHSH, CDR2 LQKENI. This CDR3 contains 15 residues. The V gene end was trimmed by 3 bases and the J gene end by 4 bases; junction bases not matched to a gene: 3. Specimen: naive CD4+ T cells from blood. This clonotype originated in a man aged 25-40 years with type 1 diabetes. This chain joins TRBV18 and TRBJ2-1; 10 bases fit TRBD2. CDR3 protein: CASSPQRGGYNEQFF. In nucleotides, the CDR3 is TGTGCCAGCTCACCCCAGCGGGGGGGATACAATGAGCAGTTCTTC.